The 4 T cell receptor beta chains below come from one sample, sequenced in a study of T cells in Graves' hyperthyroidism and ophthalmopathy. The CDR3 regions of TCR beta were amplified from RNA transcripts. A set of HTBI primers served as the primers for a first-round RT-PCR of the TCR CDR3. TCRdb re-called the multiplex PCR reads with MiXCR, one entry per CDR3 protein. The table records around 610,000 distinct CDR3 sequences, around 15% of them present only once. What was sequenced was blood. The source is a woman between 40 and 50 years old with Graves' ophthalmopathy.

This clonotype appeared many times. The rearrangement links TRBV6-5 to TRBJ2-7; D is perhaps TRBD1 (6 bases). CDR1 is MNHEY, CDR2 SVGAGI, per germline. V shed 10 bases and J shed 3 bases, with 19 bases lying between them. This CDR3 has 14 amino acids. CDR3 bases: TGTGCCATCTCCGGGACAACATTTTTCTACGAGCAGTACTTC. The encoded protein is CAISGTTFFYEQYF.

This clonotype was seen ten or more times. The V call is TRBV20-1, the J call TRBJ2-7, with 9 bases aligning to TRBD2. Per the germline V gene, CDR1 is DFQATT and CDR2 is SNEGSKA (reference sequence). This CDR3 has 14 residues. J gave up 6 bases and V 3 bases, and 9 bases lay outside the gene matches. CDR3 sequence reads: CSARFSGSQGEQYF. The CDR3, as DNA: TGCAGTGCTAGGTTTAGCGGGAGTCAAGGCGAGCAGTACTTC.

This clonotype was seen many times. V and J are TRBV6-5 and TRBJ2-7; unclear D gene. The V and J ends lost 0 bases and 2 bases respectively, with 5 bases between them. Germline V lookup: CDR1 MNHEY, CDR2 SVGAGI. The CDR3 is 13 amino acids. Written as DNA, the CDR3 is TGTGCCAGCAGTTACTCGAGTACCTACGAGCAGTACTTC. Amino acid sequence: CASSYSSTYEQYF.

The V gene is TRBV12-5, the J gene TRBJ1-2; 8 positions agree with TRBD1. This CDR3 region has 16 residues. Trimming at V came to 0 bases and at J to 4 bases, leaving 7 bases not matched to a gene. Germline V CDR1 and CDR2: LGHNT, FRNRAP. CDR3 sequence: CASGLVVDRVRYGYTF. The DNA for the CDR3 is TGTGCTAGTGGTTTGGTAGTGGACAGGGTCCGCTATGGCTACACCTTC. The entire variable domain, with the rest obtained from reference TRBV12-5 and TRBJ1-2, is as follows: DARVTQTPRHKVTEMGQEVTMRCQPILGHNTVFWYRQTMMQGLELLAYFRNRAPLDDSGMPKDRFSAEMPDATLATLKIQPSEPRDSAVYFCASGLVVDRVRYGYTFGSGTRLTVV.